The 18 T cell receptor beta chains listed next were all sequenced from one sample in a study of T cell changes during pregnancy in multiple sclerosis (dated by TCRdb to the late 2010s). The library was obtained by the immunoSEQ multiplex PCR assay. The immuneACCESS repertoire file appears here via TCRdb, limited to in-frame rearrangements. These files lack a portion of the clones; in checked studies, under half of the deficit traces to unresolved V genes, and the cause of the others is not known. In all, the sample holds around 52,000 clones, and about 90% of those were seen once. The ten most abundant clones make up approximately 0.18% of the sample. This specimen was CD4+ T cells from peripheral blood mononuclear cells, taken in the second trimester of pregnancy. The receptors come from a female donor with multiple sclerosis, enrolled in a pregnancy study.

The chain employs TRBV5-1 and TRBJ1-2; TRBD1 matches 8 bases. Per the germline V gene, CDR1 is SGHRS and CDR2 is YFSETQ. The J segment lost 8 bases and the V segment lost 0 bases, leaving 24 bases of the junction unmatched. The length of the CDR3 is 20 residues. CDR3 region: CASSLANPSFADRGRHGYTF. For the CDR3, the DNA is TGCGCCAGCAGCTTGGCCAACCCCTCTTTTGCCGACAGGGGAAGACACGGCTACACCTTC. The full variable domain, rest sourced from reference TRBV5-1 and TRBJ1-2, is KAGVTQTPRYLIKTRGQQVTLSCSPISGHRSVSWYQQTPGQGLQFLFEYFSETQRNKGNFPGRFSGRQFSNSRSEMNVSTLELGDSALYLCASSLANPSFADRGRHGYTFGSGTRLTVV.

The rearrangement links TRBV6-1 to TRBJ2-3, with a tentative D call TRBD2 (6 bases). Trimming stripped 1 base from V and 4 bases from J, with 12 bases between. The CDR3 has 15 amino acids. Germline values: CDR1 MNHNS, CDR2 SASEGT. CDR3 coding DNA: TGTGCCAGCAGTGAAGTGTGGGAGGCCGCAGATACGCAGTATTTT. Its translation: CASSEVWEAADTQYF.

This sequence joins TRBV6-1 and TRBJ2-3; a possible D gene is TRBD1 (5 bases). V was shortened by 1 base and J by 2 bases, with 10 bases between the two germline ends. The CDR3 spans 15 residues. CDR1 is MNHNS and CDR2 is SASEGT in the germline V gene. CDR3 protein: CASSEGSGNTDTQYF. The CDR3 DNA is TGTGCCAGCAGTGAAGGGTCAGGGAACACAGATACGCAGTATTTT.

The V and J genes are TRBV5-5 and TRBJ2-1, with D maybe TRBD2 (6 bases). Trimming left V 3 bases short and J 9 bases short, with 10 bases between. The CDR3 is 12 amino acids. Germline V gene data show CDR1 as SGHKS and CDR2 as YYEKEE (reference sequence). The CDR3 sequence: CASSSLLAEQFF. In nucleotides, the CDR3 is TGTGCCAGCAGCTCCCTACTAGCTGAGCAGTTCTTC.

This chain links TRBV5-1 with TRBJ2-2; 11 bases are shared with TRBD2. This CDR3 region has 17 residues. V lost 1 base and J lost 5; bases outside the gene matches: 7. Germline V gene data show CDR1 as SGHRS and CDR2 as YFSETQ. Here the CDR3 DNA reads TGCGCCAGCAGCTTGATGGCTAGCGGGGGGAGTACCGGGGAGCTGTTTTTT. Its translation is CASSLMASGGSTGELFF.

The V and J genes are TRBV19 and TRBJ2-2, with 7 bases fitting TRBD2. V lost 6 bases, J lost 1 base, and 11 bases stayed unmatched. Germline assignment: CDR1 LNHDA and CDR2 SQIVND (reference sequence). The CDR3 sequence is 17 residues long. CDR3 DNA: TGTGCCAGTAGCCCCGTCGGGAGGCCGAAGAACACCGGGGAGCTGTTTTTT. Translation gives CASSPVGRPKNTGELFF.

This chain connects TRBV28 to TRBJ2-7; 9 nucleotides align to TRBD1. The germline gives CDR1 MDHEN, CDR2 SYDVKM. J lost 1 base, V lost 5 bases, and 6 bases had no gene match. This CDR3 has 15 amino acids. The CDR3 is CASSIPGQGSYEQYF. The CDR3 DNA reads as TGTGCCAGCAGTATCCCGGGACAGGGATCCTACGAGCAGTACTTC.

V and J are TRBV30 and TRBJ2-1; 9 nucleotides match TRBD2. Looked up from germline, CDR1 is GTSNPN and CDR2 is SVGIG (reference sequence). This CDR3 contains 17 residues. The V gene end was trimmed by 3 bases and the J gene end by 0 bases; junction bases not matched to a gene: 9. CDR3 in DNA: TGTGCCTGGAGAAGGACTAGCGCATGGAGCTCCTACAATGAGCAGTTCTTC. Encoded protein: CAWRRTSAWSSYNEQFF.

The V call is TRBV27, the J call TRBJ1-2; D perhaps matches TRBD1 (6 bases). V lost 0 bases, J lost 8 bases, and 13 bases lay in between. This CDR3 has 14 amino acids. The V gene's germline CDR1 is MNHEY and CDR2 SMNVEV (reference sequence). DNA for the CDR3: TGTGCCAGCAGTTTATCGGGGAGGGGGGGAGGCTACACCTTC. Protein sequence: CASSLSGRGGGYTF.

This clone was recorded only once. V is TRBV5-4 and J is TRBJ2-1; 12 bases agree with TRBD2. Looked up from germline, CDR1 is SGHNT and CDR2 is YYREEE (reference sequence). The V gene end was trimmed by 4 bases and the J gene end by 8 bases; junction bases not matched to a gene: 7. CDR3 size: 15 residues. CDR3 in DNA: TGTGCCAGCAGCCAGACTAGCGGGGGTTACGATGAGCAGTTCTTC. Translation: CASSQTSGGYDEQFF. Looking up the rest from reference TRBV5-4 and TRBJ2-1 gives the full variable domain: ETGVTQSPTHLIKTRGQQVTLRCSSQSGHNTVSWYQQALGQGPQFIFQYYREEENGRGNFPPRFSGLQFPNYSSELNVNALELDDSALYLCASSQTSGGYDEQFFGPGTRLTVL.

The gene calls are TRBV19 and TRBJ2-1; 12 nucleotides agree with TRBD2. The CDR3 is 17 amino acids. With V trimmed by 0 bases and J by 6 bases, 6 bases remained unmatched. Germline loops: CDR1 LNHDA, CDR2 SQIVND (reference sequence). The CDR3 bases are TGTGCCAGTAGTATAGAAGCGACTAGCGGGGGCCCCAATGAGCAGTTCTTC. It translates to CASSIEATSGGPNEQFF.

The chain links TRBV6-1 to TRBJ2-1, with TRBD2 identical over 10 bases. V was clipped by 3 bases and J by 14 bases; unmatched bases: 13. This CDR3 region has 15 residues. Germline lookup yields CDR1 MNHNS and CDR2 SASEGT. The CDR3: CASSDPVAVGLAEFF. The CDR3 DNA is TGTGCCAGCAGTGACCCGGTAGCGGTCGGACTAGCGGAGTTCTTC.

The chain links TRBV12-2 to TRBJ2-5; TRBD1, the table's D call, lacks a check against the DNA. TRBV12-2 counts as a pseudogene. The CDR3 is 16 amino acids. The CDR3 sequence: CASRSSRRGKRETQYF. CDR3 bases: TGTGCAAGTCGCTCATCGCGCAGGGGAAAGAGAGAGACCCAGTACTTC.

The chain links TRBV6-6 to TRBJ2-5; 8 nucleotides match TRBD1. The J call is in doubt because the DNA end fits TRBJ2-7 better. Germline CDR1 and CDR2: MNHNY and SVGAGI (reference sequence). The CDR3 is 14 amino acids. The DNA of the CDR3 is TGTGCCAGCAGTTATTCAGGGGGCGGTTACGAGCAGTACTTC. Translating it yields CASSYSGGGYEQYF.

The gene calls are TRBV30 and TRBJ1-1; D may be TRBD1 (6 bases). The CDR3 has 13 residues. V dropped 5 bases and J dropped 3 bases, with 13 bases sitting between them. Germline V gives CDR1 GTSNPN, CDR2 SVGIG (reference sequence). The CDR3 region has the DNA TGTGCCTGGCGACGCAGGACAGACACTGAAGCTTTCTTT. Its translation: CAWRRRTDTEAFF.

The chain is built from TRBV7-9 and TRBJ2-7; unclear D gene. CDR1 and CDR2 from the germline V gene are SEHNR and FQNEAQ (reference sequence). CDR3 size: 14 residues. V lost 1 base to trimming and J lost 4 bases, with 11 bases between them. CDR3 in amino acids: CASSLGGQDYEQYF. CDR3 DNA sequence: TGTGCCAGCAGCTTAGGTGGGCAGGATTACGAGCAGTACTTC.

The chain recombines TRBV5-1 with TRBJ1-1; 7 bases are a match to TRBD1. This CDR3 is 15 amino acids long. CDR1 and CDR2 from the germline V gene are SGHRS and YFSETQ. The junction had 9 bases not matched to a gene; V was cut back by 4 bases and J by 3 bases. The CDR3 region has the DNA TGCGCCAGCAGCCATACAGGGGTAGGGGACACTGAAGCTTTCTTT. Amino acids: CASSHTGVGDTEAFF.

There are a few counts of this clone. Other nucleotide sequences from this sample produce the same CDR3. The CDR3 reads CASSPDTLNTEAFF. DNA of the CDR3: TGCGCCAGCAGCCCTGACACTTTGAACACTGAAGCTTTCTTT. This chain uses TRBV5-1 with TRBJ1-1; D gene ambiguous. Deletions cut 4 bases from V and 0 bases from J, with 10 bases between. The germline gives CDR1 SGHRS, CDR2 YFSETQ. CDR3 length equals 14 residues.